This TCR beta chain was recovered during a study of blood T cell repertoires in COVID-19. To note about this clone: Other nucleotide sequences from this sample produce the same CDR3.

Germline CDR1 is LGHDT and CDR2 is YNNKEL (reference sequence). With V trimmed by 3 bases and J by 4 bases, 3 bases remained unmatched. This CDR3 comprises 14 residues. Living in under 30 US areas, the participants were between roughly 18 and 89 years of age. Here immunoSEQ multiplex PCR was the method, and the copy in TCRdb shows in-frame clones only, minus some. The data contain more than 150,000 clones, about four fifths of them singletons. The receptor was derived from a man aged 40-55 years who had recovered from COVID-19. This chain connects TRBV3-1 (or the pseudogene TRBV3-2) to TRBJ1-2; 9 positions match TRBD1. The sequenced sample consisted of PBMCs or T cells enriched from blood (not recorded which). This chain's CDR3 is CASSQGTGSYGYTF. The CDR3 DNA reads as TGTGCCAGCAGCCAGGGGACAGGGAGCTATGGCTACACCTTC.